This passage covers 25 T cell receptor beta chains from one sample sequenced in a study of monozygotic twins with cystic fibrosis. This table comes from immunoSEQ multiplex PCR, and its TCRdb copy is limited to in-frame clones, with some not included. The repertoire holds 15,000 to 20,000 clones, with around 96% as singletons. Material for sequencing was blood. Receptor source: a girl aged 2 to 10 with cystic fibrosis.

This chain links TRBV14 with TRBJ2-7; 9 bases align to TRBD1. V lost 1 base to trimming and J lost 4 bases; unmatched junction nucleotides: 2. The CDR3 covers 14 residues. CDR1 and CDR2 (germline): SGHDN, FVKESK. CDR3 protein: CASSQGQGGYEQYF. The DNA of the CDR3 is TGTGCCAGCAGCCAAGGACAGGGGGGGTACGAGCAGTACTTC.

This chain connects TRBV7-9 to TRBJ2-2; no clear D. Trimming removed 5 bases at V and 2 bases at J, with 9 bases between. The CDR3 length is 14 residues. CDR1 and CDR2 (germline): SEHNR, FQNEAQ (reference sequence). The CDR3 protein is CASSPLTNTGELFF. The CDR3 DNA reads TGTGCCAGCAGCCCATTAACAAACACCGGGGAGCTGTTTTTT.

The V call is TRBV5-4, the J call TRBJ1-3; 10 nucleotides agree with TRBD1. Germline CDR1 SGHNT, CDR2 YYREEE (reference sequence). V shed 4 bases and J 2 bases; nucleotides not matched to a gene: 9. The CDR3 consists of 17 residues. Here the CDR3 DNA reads TGTGCCAGCAGCAGGGGGACAGGGGTTTATACTGGAAACACCATATATTTT. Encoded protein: CASSRGTGVYTGNTIYF.

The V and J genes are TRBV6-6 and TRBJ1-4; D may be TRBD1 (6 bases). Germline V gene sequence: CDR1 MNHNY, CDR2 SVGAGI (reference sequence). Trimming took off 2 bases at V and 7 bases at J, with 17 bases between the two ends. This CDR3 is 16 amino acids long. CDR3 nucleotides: TGTGCCAGCAGTTACCGTTTTACAACAGGGAGTGAAAAACTGTTTTTT. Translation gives CASSYRFTTGSEKLFF.

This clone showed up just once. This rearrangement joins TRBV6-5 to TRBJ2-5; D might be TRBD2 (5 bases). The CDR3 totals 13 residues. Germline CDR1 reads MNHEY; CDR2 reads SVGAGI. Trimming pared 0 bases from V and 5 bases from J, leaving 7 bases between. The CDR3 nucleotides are TGTGCCAGCAGTTACTCCCGGGGTGAGACCCAGTACTTC. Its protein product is CASSYSRGETQYF.

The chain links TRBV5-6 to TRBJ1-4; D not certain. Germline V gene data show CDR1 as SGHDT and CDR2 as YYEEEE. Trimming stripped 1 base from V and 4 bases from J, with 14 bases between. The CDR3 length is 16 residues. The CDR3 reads CASSLYVQAYNEKLFF. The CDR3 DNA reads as TGTGCCAGCAGCTTGTACGTCCAGGCCTATAATGAAAAACTGTTTTTT.

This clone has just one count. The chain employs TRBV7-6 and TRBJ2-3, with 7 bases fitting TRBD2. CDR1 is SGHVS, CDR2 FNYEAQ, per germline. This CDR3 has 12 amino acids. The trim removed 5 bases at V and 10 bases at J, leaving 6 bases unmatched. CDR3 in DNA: TGTGCCAGCAGCCAACGACTAGCTGCGCAGTATTTT. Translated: CASSQRLAAQYF.

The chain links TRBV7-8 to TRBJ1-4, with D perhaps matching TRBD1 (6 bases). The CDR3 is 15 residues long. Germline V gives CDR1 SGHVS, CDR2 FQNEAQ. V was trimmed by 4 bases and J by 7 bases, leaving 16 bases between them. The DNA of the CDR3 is TGTGCCAGCAGCTCAAACAGGGTTGTTGGTGAAAAACTGTTTTTT. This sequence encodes CASSSNRVVGEKLFF.

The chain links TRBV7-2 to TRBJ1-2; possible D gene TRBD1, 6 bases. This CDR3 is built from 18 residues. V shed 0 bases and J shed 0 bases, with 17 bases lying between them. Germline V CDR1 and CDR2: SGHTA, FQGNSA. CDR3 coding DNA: TGTGCCAGCAGCTTAGCTGGGGGGGGCCCTAGCACTAACTATGGCTACACCTTC. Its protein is CASSLAGGGPSTNYGYTF.

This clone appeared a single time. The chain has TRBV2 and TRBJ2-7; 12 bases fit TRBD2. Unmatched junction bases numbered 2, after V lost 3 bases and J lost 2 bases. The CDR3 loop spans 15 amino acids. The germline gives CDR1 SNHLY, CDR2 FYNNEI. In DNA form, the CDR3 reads TGTGCCAGCAGTGATCTAGCGGGGGGGCCCTACGAGCAGTACTTC. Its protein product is CASSDLAGGPYEQYF. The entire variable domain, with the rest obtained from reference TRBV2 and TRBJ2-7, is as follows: EPEVTQTPSHQVTQMGQEVILRCVPISNHLYFYWYRQILGQKVEFLVSFYNNEISEKSEIFDDQFSVERPDGSNFTLKIRSTKLEDSAMYFCASSDLAGGPYEQYFGPGTRLTVT.

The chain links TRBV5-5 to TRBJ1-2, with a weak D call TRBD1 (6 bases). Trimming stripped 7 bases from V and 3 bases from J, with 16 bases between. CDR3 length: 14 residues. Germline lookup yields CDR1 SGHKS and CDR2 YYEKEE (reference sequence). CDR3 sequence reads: CASGYSPGDYGYTF. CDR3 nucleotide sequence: TGTGCCAGCGGATACTCCCCAGGGGACTATGGCTACACCTTC.

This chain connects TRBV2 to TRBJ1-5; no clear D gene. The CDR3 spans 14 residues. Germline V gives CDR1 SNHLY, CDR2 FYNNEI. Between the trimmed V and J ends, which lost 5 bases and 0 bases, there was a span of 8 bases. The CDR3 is CASSRRHSNQPQHF. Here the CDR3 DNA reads TGTGCCAGCAGTCGCAGACATAGCAATCAGCCCCAGCATTTT.

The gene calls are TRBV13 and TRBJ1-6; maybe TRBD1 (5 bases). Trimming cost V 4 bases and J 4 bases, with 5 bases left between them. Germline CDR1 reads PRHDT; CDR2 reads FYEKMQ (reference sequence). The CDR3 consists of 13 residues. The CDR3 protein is CASSSGYNSPLHF. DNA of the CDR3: TGTGCCAGCAGCTCAGGGTATAATTCACCCCTCCACTTT.

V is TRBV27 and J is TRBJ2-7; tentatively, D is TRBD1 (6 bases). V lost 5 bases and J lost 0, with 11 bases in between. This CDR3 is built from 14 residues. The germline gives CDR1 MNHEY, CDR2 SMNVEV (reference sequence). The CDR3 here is CASSTGQHSYEQYF. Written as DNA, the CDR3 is TGTGCCAGCAGTACCGGACAGCACTCCTACGAGCAGTACTTC.

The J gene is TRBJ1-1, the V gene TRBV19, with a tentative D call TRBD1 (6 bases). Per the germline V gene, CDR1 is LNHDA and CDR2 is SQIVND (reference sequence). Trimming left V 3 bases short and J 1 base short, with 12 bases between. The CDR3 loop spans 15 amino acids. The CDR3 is CASSIYGTPNTEAFF. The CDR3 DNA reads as TGTGCCAGTAGTATCTACGGGACACCGAACACTGAAGCTTTCTTT.

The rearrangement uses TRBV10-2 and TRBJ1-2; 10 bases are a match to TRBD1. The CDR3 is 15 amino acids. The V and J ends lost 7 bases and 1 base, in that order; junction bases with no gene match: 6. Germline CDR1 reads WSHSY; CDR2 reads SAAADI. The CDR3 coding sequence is TGCGCCAGCACTGATGGGGACAGGGGTAACTATGGCTACACCTTC. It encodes CASTDGDRGNYGYTF.

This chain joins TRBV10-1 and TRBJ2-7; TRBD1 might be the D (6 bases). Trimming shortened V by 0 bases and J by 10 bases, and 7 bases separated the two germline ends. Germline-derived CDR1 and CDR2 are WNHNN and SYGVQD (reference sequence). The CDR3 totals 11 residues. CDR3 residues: CASSESGAQYF. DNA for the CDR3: TGCGCCAGCAGTGAGTCGGGGGCCCAGTACTTC.

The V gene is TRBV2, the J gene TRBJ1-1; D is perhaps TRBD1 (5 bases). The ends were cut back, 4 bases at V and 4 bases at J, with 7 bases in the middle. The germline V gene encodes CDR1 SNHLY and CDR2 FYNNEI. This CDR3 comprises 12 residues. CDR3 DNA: TGTGCCAGCAGTGGGGGCCTCACTGAAGCTTTCTTT. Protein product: CASSGGLTEAFF.

The CDR3 sequence is CASSFLAGDKETQYF. DNA of the CDR3: TGTGCCAGCAGCTTTTTAGCGGGGGATAAAGAGACCCAGTACTTC. V is TRBV5-4 and J is TRBJ2-5, with 9 bases identical to TRBD2. Trimming removed 2 bases from V and 3 bases from J; junction bases left unmatched: 5. This CDR3 is 15 amino acids long. Germline CDR1 reads SGHNT; CDR2 reads YYREEE (reference sequence).

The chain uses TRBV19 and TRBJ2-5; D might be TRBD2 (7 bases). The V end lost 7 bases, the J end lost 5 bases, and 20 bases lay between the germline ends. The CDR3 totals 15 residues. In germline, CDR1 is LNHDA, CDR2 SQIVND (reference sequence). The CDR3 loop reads CASTLMGGAGETQYF. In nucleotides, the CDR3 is TGTGCCAGTACCCTCATGGGGGGGGCAGGGGAGACCCAGTACTTC.

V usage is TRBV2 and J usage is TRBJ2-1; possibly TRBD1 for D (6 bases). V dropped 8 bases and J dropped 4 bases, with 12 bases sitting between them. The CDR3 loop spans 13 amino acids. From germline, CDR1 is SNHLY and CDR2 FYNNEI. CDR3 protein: CASSRGFYNEQFF. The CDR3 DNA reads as TGTGCCAGCTCCAGGGGCTTTTACAATGAGCAGTTCTTC.

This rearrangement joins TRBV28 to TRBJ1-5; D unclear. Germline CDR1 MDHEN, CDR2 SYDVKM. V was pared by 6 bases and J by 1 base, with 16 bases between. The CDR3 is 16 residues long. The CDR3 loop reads CASRPSLGSSNQPQHF. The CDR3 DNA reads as TGTGCCAGCAGACCCTCACTGGGGTCCAGCAATCAGCCCCAGCATTTT.

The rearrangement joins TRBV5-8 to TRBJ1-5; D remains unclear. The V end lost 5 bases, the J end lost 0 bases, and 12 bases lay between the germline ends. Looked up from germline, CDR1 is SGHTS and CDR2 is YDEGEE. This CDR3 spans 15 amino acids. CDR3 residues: CASRGGIHSNQPQHF. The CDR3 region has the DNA TGTGCCAGCAGGGGCGGGATTCATAGCAATCAGCCCCAGCATTTT.

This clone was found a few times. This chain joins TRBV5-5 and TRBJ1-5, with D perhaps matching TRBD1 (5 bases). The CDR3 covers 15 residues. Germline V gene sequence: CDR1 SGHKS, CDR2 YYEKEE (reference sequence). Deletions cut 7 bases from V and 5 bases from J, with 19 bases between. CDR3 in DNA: TGTGCCAGCTCAGCTTGGGCGGGAGGGGATCAGCCCCAGCATTTT. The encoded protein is CASSAWAGGDQPQHF.

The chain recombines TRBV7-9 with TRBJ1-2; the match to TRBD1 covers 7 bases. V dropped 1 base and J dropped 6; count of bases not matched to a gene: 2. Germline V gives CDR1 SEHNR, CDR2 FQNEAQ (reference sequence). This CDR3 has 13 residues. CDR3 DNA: TGTGCCAGCAGCTTAGGGCAGGGGGATGGCTACACCTTC. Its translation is CASSLGQGDGYTF.